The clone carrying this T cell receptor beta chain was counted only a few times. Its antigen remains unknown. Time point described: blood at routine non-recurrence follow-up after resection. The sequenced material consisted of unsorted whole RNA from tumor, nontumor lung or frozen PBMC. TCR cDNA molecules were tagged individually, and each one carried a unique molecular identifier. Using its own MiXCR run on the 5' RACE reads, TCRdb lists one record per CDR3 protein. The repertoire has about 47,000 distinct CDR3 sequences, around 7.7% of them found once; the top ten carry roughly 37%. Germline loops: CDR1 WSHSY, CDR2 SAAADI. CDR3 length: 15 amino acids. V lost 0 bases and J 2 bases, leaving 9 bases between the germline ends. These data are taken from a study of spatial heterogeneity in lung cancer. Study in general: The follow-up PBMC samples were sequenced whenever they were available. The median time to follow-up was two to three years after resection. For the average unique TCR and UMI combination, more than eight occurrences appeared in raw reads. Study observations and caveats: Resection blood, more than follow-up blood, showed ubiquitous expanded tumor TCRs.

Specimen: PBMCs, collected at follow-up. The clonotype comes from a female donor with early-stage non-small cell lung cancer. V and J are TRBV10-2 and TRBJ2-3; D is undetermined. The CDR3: CASSESMVTTDTQYF. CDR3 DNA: TGCGCCAGCAGTGAGTCGATGGTCACCACAGATACGCAGTATTTT.